The clone carrying this T cell receptor (beta chain) was counted at least ten times. The data stem from a study of T cell repertoires in cytomegalovirus infection. Looking at the study overall: TCR beta signatures that were public indicated CMV infection and matching HLA type.

This CDR3 has 16 residues. Germline-derived CDR1 and CDR2 are SGHTA and FQGNSA. V was clipped by 1 base and J by 4 bases; unmatched bases: 6. TCRdb re-analysed the reads in MiXCR, keeping a single row per CDR3 protein. The table includes about 260,000 distinct CDR3 sequences, roughly an eighth detected once. The sequenced material came from PBMCs. The chain is built from TRBV7-2 and TRBJ2-7, with 11 bases fitting TRBD2. This clonotype was obtained from a human donor in good health (CMV status not recorded). Some clones in this sample may be carry-over from other donors' samples. The CDR3 region is CASSLEPASGRYEQYF. In DNA, the CDR3 is TGTGCCAGCAGCTTAGAACCGGCTAGCGGGAGGTACGAGCAGTACTTC.